Described below is a single T cell receptor (beta chain) sequence and its context. Its specificity is not known. The data belong to a study of OX40 agonist ivuxolimab in advanced cancers. The CDR3 is made up of 13 amino acids. Germline-derived CDR1 and CDR2 are LNHDA and SQIVND (reference sequence). V was cut by 3 bases and J by 9 bases, with 13 bases left in between. Study-wide results and limits: Expanded clones belonging to CD8+ T cells outnumbered, on average, those of CD4+. Low levels of normalized T-cell clonal expansion also appeared in some nonresponders.

Profiling relied on immunoSEQ multiplex PCR, and the TCRdb table lists in-frame clones only, not all of them. The data show over 8,000 clones, with 66% seen just once and 35% to 45% held by the top ten. This receptor was taken from an adult with an advanced solid tumor such as melanoma, head and neck, liver or kidney cancer. The rearrangement links TRBV19 to TRBJ2-3; D gene unclear. The sequencing here drew on CD4+ or CD8+ T cells sorted from blood, taken in a trial of the OX40 agonist ivuxolimab. The CDR3: CASSMRSSVTQYF. The CDR3 nucleotides are TGTGCCAGTAGTATGCGCTCCAGTGTAACGCAGTATTTT.